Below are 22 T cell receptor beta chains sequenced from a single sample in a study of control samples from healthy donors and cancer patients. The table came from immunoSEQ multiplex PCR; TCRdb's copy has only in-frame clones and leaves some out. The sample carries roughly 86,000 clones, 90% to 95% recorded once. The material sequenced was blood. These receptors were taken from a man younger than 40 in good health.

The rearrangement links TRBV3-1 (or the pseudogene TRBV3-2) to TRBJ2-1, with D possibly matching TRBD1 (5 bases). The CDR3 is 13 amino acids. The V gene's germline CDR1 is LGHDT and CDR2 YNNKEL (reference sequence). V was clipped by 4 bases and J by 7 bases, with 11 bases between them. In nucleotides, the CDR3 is TGTGCCAGCAGCCTCCAGGGTGGGAATGAGCAGTTCTTC. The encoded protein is CASSLQGGNEQFF.

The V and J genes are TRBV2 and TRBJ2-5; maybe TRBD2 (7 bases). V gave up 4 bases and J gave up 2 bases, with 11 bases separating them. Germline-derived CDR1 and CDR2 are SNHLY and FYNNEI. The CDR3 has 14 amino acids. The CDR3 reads CASSVGGRQETQYF. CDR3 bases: TGTGCCAGCAGTGTGGGGGGGCGTCAAGAGACCCAGTACTTC.

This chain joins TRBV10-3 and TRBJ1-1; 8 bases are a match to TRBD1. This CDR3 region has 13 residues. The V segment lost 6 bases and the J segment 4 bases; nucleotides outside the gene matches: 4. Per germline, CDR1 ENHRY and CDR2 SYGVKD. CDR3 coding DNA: TGTGCCATCAGGGACAGGGAACGCACTGAAGCTTTCTTT. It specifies CAIRDRERTEAFF.

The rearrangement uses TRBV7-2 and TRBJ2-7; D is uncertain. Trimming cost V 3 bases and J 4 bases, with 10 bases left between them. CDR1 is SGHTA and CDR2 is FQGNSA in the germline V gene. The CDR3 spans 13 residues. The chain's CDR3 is CASSFKHLYEQYF. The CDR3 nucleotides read TGTGCCAGCAGCTTTAAACACCTATACGAGCAGTACTTC.

CDR3 protein: CASSQERITIYF. The CDR3, as DNA: TGTGCCAGCAGCCAAGAACGGATCACCATATATTTT. The genes are TRBV3-1 (or the pseudogene TRBV3-2) and TRBJ1-3; D unresolved. The CDR3 sequence is 12 residues long. The V gene lost 0 bases and the J gene lost 9 bases, with 6 bases spanning the gap. The germline CDR1 and CDR2 sequences are LGHDT and YNNKEL (reference sequence).

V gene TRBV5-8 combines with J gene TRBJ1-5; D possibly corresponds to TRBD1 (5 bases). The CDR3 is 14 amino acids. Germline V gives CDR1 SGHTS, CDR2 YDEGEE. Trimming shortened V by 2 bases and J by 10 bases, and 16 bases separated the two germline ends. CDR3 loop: CASSLVAAGGPQHF. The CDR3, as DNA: TGTGCCAGCAGCTTAGTGGCCGCGGGGGGACCCCAGCATTTT.

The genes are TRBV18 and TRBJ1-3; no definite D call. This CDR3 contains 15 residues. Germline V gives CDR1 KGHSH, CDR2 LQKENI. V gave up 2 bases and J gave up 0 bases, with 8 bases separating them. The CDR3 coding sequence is TGTGCCAGCTCACCAAACCGAAGCTCTGGAAACACCATATATTTT. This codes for CASSPNRSSGNTIYF.

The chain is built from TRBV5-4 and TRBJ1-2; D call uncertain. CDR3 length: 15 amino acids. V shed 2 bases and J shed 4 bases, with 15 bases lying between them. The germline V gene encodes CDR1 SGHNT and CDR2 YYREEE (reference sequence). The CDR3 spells CASSLSPPGSYGYTF. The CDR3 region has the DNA TGTGCCAGCAGCTTATCGCCACCTGGGAGCTATGGCTACACCTTC.

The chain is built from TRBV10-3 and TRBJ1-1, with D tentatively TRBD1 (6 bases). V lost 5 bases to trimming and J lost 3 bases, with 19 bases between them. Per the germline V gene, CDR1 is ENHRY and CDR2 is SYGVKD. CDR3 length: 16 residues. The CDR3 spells CAISTPLRGGDTEAFF. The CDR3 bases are TGTGCCATCAGTACCCCACTCAGGGGAGGGGACACTGAAGCTTTCTTT.

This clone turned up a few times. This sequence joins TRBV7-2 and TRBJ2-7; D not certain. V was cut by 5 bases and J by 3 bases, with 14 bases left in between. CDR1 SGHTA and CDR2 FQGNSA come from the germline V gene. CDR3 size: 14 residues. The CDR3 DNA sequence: TGTGCCAGCAGCCCACCTACCGTGGGCTACGAGCAGTACTTC. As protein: CASSPPTVGYEQYF.

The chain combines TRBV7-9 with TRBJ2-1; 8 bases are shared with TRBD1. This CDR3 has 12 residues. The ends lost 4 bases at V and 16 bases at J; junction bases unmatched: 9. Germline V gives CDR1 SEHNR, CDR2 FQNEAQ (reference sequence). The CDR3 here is CASSSKDRAEFF. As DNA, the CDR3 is TGTGCCAGCAGCTCGAAGGACAGGGCGGAATTCTTC.

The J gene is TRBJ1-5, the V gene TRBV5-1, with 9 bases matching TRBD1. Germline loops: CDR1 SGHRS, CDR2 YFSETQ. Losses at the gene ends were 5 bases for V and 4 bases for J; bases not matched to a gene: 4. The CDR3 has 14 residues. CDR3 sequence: CASSTGGGNQPQHF. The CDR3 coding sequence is TGCGCCAGCAGTACAGGGGGCGGAAATCAGCCCCAGCATTTT.

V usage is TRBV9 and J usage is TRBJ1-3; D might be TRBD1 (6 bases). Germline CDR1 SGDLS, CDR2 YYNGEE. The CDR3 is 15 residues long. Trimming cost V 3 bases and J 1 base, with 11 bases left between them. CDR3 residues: CASSASGTSGNTIYF. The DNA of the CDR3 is TGTGCCAGCAGCGCCTCCGGGACATCTGGAAACACCATATATTTT.

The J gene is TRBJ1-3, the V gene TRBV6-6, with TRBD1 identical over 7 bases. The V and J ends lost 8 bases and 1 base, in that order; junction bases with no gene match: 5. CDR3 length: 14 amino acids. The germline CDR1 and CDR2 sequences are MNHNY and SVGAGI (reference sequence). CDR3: CASRTGSSGNTIYF. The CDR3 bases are TGTGCCAGCCGGACAGGATCATCTGGAAACACCATATATTTT.

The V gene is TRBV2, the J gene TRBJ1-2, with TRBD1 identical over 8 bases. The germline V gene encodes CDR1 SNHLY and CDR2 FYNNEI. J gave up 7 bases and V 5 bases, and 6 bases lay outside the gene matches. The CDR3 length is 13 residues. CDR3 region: CASSRGTGGGYTF. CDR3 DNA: TGTGCCAGCAGTCGGGGGACAGGTGGTGGCTACACCTTC.

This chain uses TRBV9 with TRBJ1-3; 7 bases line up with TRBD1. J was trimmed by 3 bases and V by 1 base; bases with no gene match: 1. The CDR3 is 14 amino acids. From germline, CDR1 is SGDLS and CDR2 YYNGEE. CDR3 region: CASSVQGGGNTIYF. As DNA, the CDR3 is TGTGCCAGCAGCGTACAGGGGGGTGGAAACACCATATATTTT.

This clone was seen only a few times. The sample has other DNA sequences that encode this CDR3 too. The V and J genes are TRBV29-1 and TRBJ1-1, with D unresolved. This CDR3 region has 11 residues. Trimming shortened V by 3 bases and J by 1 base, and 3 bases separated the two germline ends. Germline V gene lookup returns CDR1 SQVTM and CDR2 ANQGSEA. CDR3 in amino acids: CSVDRNTEAFF. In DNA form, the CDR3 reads TGCAGCGTTGACAGGAACACTGAAGCTTTCTTT. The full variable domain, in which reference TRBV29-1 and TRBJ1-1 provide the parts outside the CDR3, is SAVISQKPSRDICQRGTSLTIQCQVDSQVTMMFWYRQQPGQSLTLIATANQGSEATYESGFVIDKFPISRPNLTFSTLTVSNMSPEDSSIYLCSVDRNTEAFFGQGTRLTVV.

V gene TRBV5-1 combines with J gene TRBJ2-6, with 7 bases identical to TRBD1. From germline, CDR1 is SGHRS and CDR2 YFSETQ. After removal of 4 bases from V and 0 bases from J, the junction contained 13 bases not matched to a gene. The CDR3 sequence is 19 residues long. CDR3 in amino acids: CASSPRTGTDPSGANVLTF. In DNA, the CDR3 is TGCGCCAGCAGCCCACGTACCGGGACAGACCCCTCTGGGGCCAACGTCCTGACTTTC.

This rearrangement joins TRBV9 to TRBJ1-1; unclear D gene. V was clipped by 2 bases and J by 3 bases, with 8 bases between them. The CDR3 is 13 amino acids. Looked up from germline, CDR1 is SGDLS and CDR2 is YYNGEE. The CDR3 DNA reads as TGTGCCAGCAGCGTTCAGAGAGACACTGAAGCTTTCTTT. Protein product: CASSVQRDTEAFF.

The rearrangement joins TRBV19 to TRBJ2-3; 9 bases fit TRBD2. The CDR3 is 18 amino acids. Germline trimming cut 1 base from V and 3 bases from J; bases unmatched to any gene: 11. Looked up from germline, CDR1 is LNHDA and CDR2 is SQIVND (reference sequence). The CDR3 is CASSIVYVAGERTDTQYF. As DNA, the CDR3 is TGTGCCAGTAGTATAGTTTACGTAGCGGGAGAACGTACAGATACGCAGTATTTT.

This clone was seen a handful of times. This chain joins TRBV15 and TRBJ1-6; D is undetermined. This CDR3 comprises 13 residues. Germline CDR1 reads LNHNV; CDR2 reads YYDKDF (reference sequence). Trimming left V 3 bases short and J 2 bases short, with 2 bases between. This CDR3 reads CATSRAYNSPLHF. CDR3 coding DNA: TGTGCCACCAGCAGGGCCTATAATTCACCCCTCCACTTT. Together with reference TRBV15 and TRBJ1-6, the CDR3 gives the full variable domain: DAMVIQNPRYQVTQFGKPVTLSCSQTLNHNVMYWYQQKSSQAPKLLFHYYDKDFNNEADTPDNFQSRRPNTSFCFLDIRSPGLGDTAMYLCATSRAYNSPLHFGNGTRLTVT.

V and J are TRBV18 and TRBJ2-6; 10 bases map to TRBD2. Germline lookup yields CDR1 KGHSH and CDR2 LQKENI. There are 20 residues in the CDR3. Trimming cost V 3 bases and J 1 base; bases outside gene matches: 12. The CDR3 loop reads CASSPPGPSGSMSGANVLTF. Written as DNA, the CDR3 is TGTGCCAGCTCACCCCCGGGGCCTAGCGGGAGTATGTCTGGGGCCAACGTCCTGACTTTC. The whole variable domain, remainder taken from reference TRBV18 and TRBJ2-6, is NAGVMQNPRHLVRRRGQEARLRCSPMKGHSHVYWYRQLPEEGLKFMVYLQKENIIDESGMPKERFSAEFPKEGPSILRIQQVVRGDSAAYFCASSPPGPSGSMSGANVLTFGAGSRLTVL.